This TCR beta chain was retrieved from a study of response to subunit inactivated influenza vaccine. This clonotype was detected only a few times. What it binds is not known. Trimming shortened V by 2 bases and J by 10 bases, and 13 bases separated the two germline ends. Germline loops: CDR1 SGDLS, CDR2 YYNGEE. The CDR3 runs to 13 residues. Study conclusions and caveats: Few new T cells, the authors suggested, are recruited by each seasonal influenza vaccination.

TCRdb independently ran MiXCR on the RT-PCR reads; one entry per CDR3 protein. The sample holds about half a million distinct CDR3 sequences, approximately 7.1% seen once. This material consisted of PBMCs from blood, taken less than 25 months after vaccination. The chain uses TRBV9 and TRBJ2-1; no firm D call. The clonotype comes from a man aged 50-75 years who received an inactivated influenza vaccine. Written as DNA, the CDR3 is TGTGCCAGCAGCGTGCTGGGCCCGGGCGAGCAGTTCTTC. Its protein product is CASSVLGPGEQFF.